One sample yielded the 4 T cell receptor beta chains listed below, sequenced in a study of monozygotic twins with inflammatory bowel disease. One entry per CDR3 protein, without DNA, is what TCRdb gives after re-calling the 5' RACE reads. The listing records some 300,000 distinct CDR3 sequences. The material sequenced was blood. All receptors derive from a human donor with ulcerative colitis or Crohn's disease, or a healthy co-twin of an affected twin (not recorded which).

This rearrangement joins TRBV29-1 to TRBJ2-7; TCRdb's D call of TRBD1 is untestable without DNA. This CDR3 contains 11 residues. The V gene's germline CDR1 is SQVTM and CDR2 ANQGSEA. CDR3 region: CSVRDSYEQYF.

The chain uses TRBV7-6 and TRBJ2-5; TCRdb picks TRBD1, but there is no DNA to check that call. There are 15 residues in the CDR3. Germline lookup yields CDR1 SGHVS and CDR2 FNYEAQ. The CDR3 protein is CASSSEGAVQETQYF.

This chain uses TRBV14 with TRBJ2-7; TCRdb calls TRBD2, which cannot be checked without DNA. The CDR3 sequence is 13 residues long. Germline V gives CDR1 SGHDN, CDR2 FVKESK. CDR3 in amino acids: CASRSGTSYEQYF.

The V call is TRBV20-1, the J call TRBJ2-7; checking the TCRdb D call of TRBD2 is not possible without DNA. From germline, CDR1 is DFQATT and CDR2 SNEGSKA (reference sequence). This CDR3 has 15 residues. The CDR3 region is CSAIKGTSGIHEQYF.